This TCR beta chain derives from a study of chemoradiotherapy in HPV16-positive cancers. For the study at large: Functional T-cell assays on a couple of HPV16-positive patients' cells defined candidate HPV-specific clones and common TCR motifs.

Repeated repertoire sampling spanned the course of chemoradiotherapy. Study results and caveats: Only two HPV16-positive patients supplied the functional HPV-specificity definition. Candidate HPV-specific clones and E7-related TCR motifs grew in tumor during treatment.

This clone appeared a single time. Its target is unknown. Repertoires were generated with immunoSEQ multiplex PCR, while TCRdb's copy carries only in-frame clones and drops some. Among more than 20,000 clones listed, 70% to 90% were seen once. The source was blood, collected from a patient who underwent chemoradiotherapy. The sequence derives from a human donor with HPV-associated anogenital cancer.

In DNA form, the CDR3 reads TGTGCCAGTAGTATCCAGCAGGGGGCGAGGCAAGAGACCCAGTACTTC. Translating gives CASSIQQGARQETQYF. This chain connects TRBV19 to TRBJ2-5; 8 nucleotides agree with TRBD1. Unmatched junction bases numbered 8, after V lost 3 bases and J lost 2 bases. This CDR3 contains 16 residues. Germline lookup yields CDR1 LNHDA and CDR2 SQIVND (reference sequence).